One and the same sample provided the 29 T cell receptor beta chains below, sequenced in a study of T cell repertoires in cytomegalovirus infection. Using its own MiXCR run on the reads, TCRdb lists one record per CDR3 protein. The sample consists of roughly 990,000 distinct CDR3 sequences, around 32% of them appearing once. No antigen has been assigned to these receptors. Sequences were derived from cultured CD8+ T cells from PBMCs, sampled from culture after CMV antigen stimulation. These receptors all come from a human donor in good health (CMV status not recorded). Some clones in this sample may be carry-over from other donors' samples.

This chain joins TRBV29-1 and TRBJ2-1; 8 bases are shared with TRBD1. The germline gives CDR1 SQVTM, CDR2 ANQGSEA. The CDR3 is 16 amino acids. V shed 5 bases and J 2 bases; nucleotides not matched to a gene: 11. The CDR3 region has the DNA TGCAGCGTTCATTCCAGGGGGCTAGGGACCTACAATGAGCAGTTCTTC. Protein product: CSVHSRGLGTYNEQFF.

Remarks on this clonotype: Sequence at one end of the junction differs from germline and may be a read error. V gene TRBV6-1 combines with J gene TRBJ2-4; unclear D gene. Germline assignment: CDR1 MNHNS and CDR2 SASEGT. The CDR3 spans 16 residues. Here the CDR3 reads CANSASSVPRNDIQYF. As DNA, the CDR3 is TGTGCCAACAGTGCCAGCAGCGTCCCCCGAAATGACATTCAGTACTTC.

This sequence joins TRBV18 and TRBJ1-1, with D possibly TRBD1 on 6 matching bases. The germline V gene encodes CDR1 KGHSH and CDR2 LQKENI. The V end was cut by 0 bases, the J end by 4 bases, with 24 bases between. The CDR3 contains 19 residues. Here the CDR3 reads CASSPPTMAGAIRGTEAFF. The CDR3 DNA reads as TGTGCCAGCTCACCACCGACTATGGCAGGGGCCATAAGGGGCACTGAAGCTTTCTTT.

The genes are TRBV4-1 and TRBJ1-6; D is undetermined. CDR1 and CDR2 (germline): MGHRA, YSYEKL. CDR3 length: 15 residues. The ends were cut back, 0 bases at V and 4 bases at J, with 7 bases in the middle. In DNA, the CDR3 is TGCGCCAGCAGCCAAGATACTGGGTATAATTCACCCCTCCACTTT. Its translation is CASSQDTGYNSPLHF.

This clonotype was seen only a few times. CDR3 in DNA: TGTGCCAGCAGCTCCGGGACAGGGGAAGGCTATGGCTACACCTTC. Translating it yields CASSSGTGEGYGYTF. The chain is built from TRBV7-2 and TRBJ1-2; 10 nucleotides match TRBD1. Germline CDR1 reads SGHTA; CDR2 reads FQGNSA. Trimming at V came to 4 bases and at J to 4 bases, leaving 6 bases not matched to a gene. The CDR3 has 15 amino acids.

The J gene is TRBJ2-7, the V gene TRBV15, with D possibly being TRBD1 (5 bases). Trimming pared 6 bases from V and 3 bases from J, leaving 12 bases between. Germline CDR1 is LNHNV and CDR2 is YYDKDF (reference sequence). The CDR3 has 13 residues. The CDR3 nucleotides read TGTGCCACCAGGAAGGCCGACAGCTACGAGCAGTACTTC. This gives the protein CATRKADSYEQYF.

J is TRBJ1-2 and V is TRBV4-3; no reliable D call. The V end lost 0 bases, the J end lost 0 bases, and 11 bases lay between the germline ends. The CDR3 consists of 16 residues. Germline V lookup: CDR1 LGHNA, CDR2 YSLEER. In DNA form, the CDR3 reads TGCGCCAGCAGCCAAGAAGCCCAGAGAGCTAACTATGGCTACACCTTC. As protein: CASSQEAQRANYGYTF.

This chain links TRBV4-3 with TRBJ2-1; TRBD1 or TRBD2 may be the D gene (5 bases each). With 4 bases removed from V and 5 bases from J, the gap between germline ends came to 15 bases. Germline V gene sequence: CDR1 LGHNA, CDR2 YSLEER. The CDR3 has 15 residues. DNA for the CDR3: TGCGCCAGCAGCCCGGGACCGACGGTGGACAATGAGCAGTTCTTC. This gives the protein CASSPGPTVDNEQFF.

This clonotype appeared a single time. The chain is built from TRBV6-1 and TRBJ2-3; possible D gene TRBD2, 6 bases. The CDR3 loop spans 14 amino acids. Trimming pared 7 bases from V and 3 bases from J, leaving 14 bases between. CDR1 and CDR2 from the germline V gene are MNHNS and SASEGT. CDR3 loop: CASMQGGETDTQYF. For the CDR3, the DNA is TGTGCCAGCATGCAGGGCGGGGAAACAGATACGCAGTATTTT.

The chain couples TRBV2 to TRBJ2-7, with 9 bases aligning to TRBD1. The trim removed 5 bases at V and 5 bases at J, leaving 10 bases unmatched. Germline V gives CDR1 SNHLY, CDR2 FYNNEI. This CDR3 comprises 15 residues. CDR3 bases: TGTGCCAGCAGTCAACCAGGGACAGGGAATAACGAGCAGTACTTC. Translation gives CASSQPGTGNNEQYF.

This clonotype was observed a few times. The chain employs TRBV9 and TRBJ2-1; TRBD2 matches 10 bases. J gave up 10 bases and V 1 base, and 14 bases lay outside the gene matches. Germline V gene sequence: CDR1 SGDLS, CDR2 YYNGEE. The CDR3 has 17 residues. The CDR3, as DNA: TGTGCCAGCAGCGTAAGCCTCGGCCCTAGCGGGGGCCGCGAGCAGTTCTTC. Translating it yields CASSVSLGPSGGREQFF.

This clonotype occurred many times. This chain uses TRBV7-8 with TRBJ2-3, with no clear D. The CDR3 contains 14 residues. Germline assignment: CDR1 SGHVS and CDR2 FQNEAQ. Trimming shortened V by 2 bases and J by 1 base, and 7 bases separated the two germline ends. CDR3 protein: CASSLSSRTDTQYF. The CDR3 DNA is TGTGCCAGCAGCTTATCCAGCCGCACAGATACGCAGTATTTT.

The chain couples TRBV7-8 to TRBJ2-1, with TRBD1 matching 9 bases. The V and J ends lost 1 base and 8 bases, in that order; junction bases with no gene match: 6. CDR1 and CDR2 (germline): SGHVS, FQNEAQ. The CDR3 is 15 residues long. The CDR3 nucleotides are TGTGCCAGCAGCTTAGGGGGACAGGGTCGCTATGAGCAGTTCTTC. This gives the protein CASSLGGQGRYEQFF.

V usage is TRBV4-1 and J usage is TRBJ1-1; D is unresolved. The V gene lost 5 bases and the J gene lost 1 base, with 11 bases spanning the gap. Germline V gene lookup returns CDR1 MGHRA and CDR2 YSYEKL. This CDR3 region has 14 residues. The CDR3 reads CASSGLTRNTEAFF. The DNA of the CDR3 is TGCGCCAGCAGCGGGCTAACAAGGAACACTGAAGCTTTCTTT.

This clonotype occurred a few times. The V call is TRBV29-1, the J call TRBJ1-1; 7 bases line up with TRBD1. This CDR3 is built from 12 residues. CDR1 is SQVTM, CDR2 ANQGSEA, per germline. J was trimmed by 1 base and V by 7 bases; bases with no gene match: 3. CDR3 in DNA: TGCAGCGGGGGACAGACGAACACTGAAGCTTTCTTT. Its translation: CSGGQTNTEAFF.

This chain uses TRBV9 with TRBJ1-5; no firm D call. Trimming took 0 bases from V and 2 from J, leaving 6 bases between them. CDR3 length: 14 amino acids. Germline V gene data show CDR1 as SGDLS and CDR2 as YYNGEE. CDR3 DNA sequence: TGTGCCAGCAGCGTAGGGTTCGGCAATCAGCCCCAGCATTTT. It yields the protein CASSVGFGNQPQHF.

This clonotype came up many times. The chain joins TRBV7-9 to TRBJ2-1; 9 bases match TRBD1. The CDR3 runs to 16 residues. Per the germline V gene, CDR1 is SEHNR and CDR2 is FQNEAQ (reference sequence). V was pared by 6 bases and J by 6 bases, with 12 bases of the junction left unmatched. CDR3 region: CASSKTGGSTFNEQFF. The CDR3 nucleotides are TGTGCCAGCAGTAAGACAGGGGGGTCGACGTTCAATGAGCAGTTCTTC.

The chain uses TRBV2 and TRBJ1-6; weak D call: TRBD1 (5 bases). V lost 6 bases, J lost 4 bases, and 16 bases lay in between. CDR1 is SNHLY, CDR2 FYNNEI, per germline. The CDR3 totals 16 residues. The CDR3 is CASRFPHGGYNSPLHF. The CDR3, as DNA: TGTGCCAGCAGGTTTCCTCACGGGGGTTATAATTCACCCCTCCACTTT. The whole variable domain, remainder taken from reference TRBV2 and TRBJ1-6, is EPEVTQTPSHQVTQMGQEVILRCVPISNHLYFYWYRQILGQKVEFLVSFYNNEISEKSEIFDDQFSVERPDGSNFTLKIRSTKLEDSAMYFCASRFPHGGYNSPLHFGNGTRLTVT.

Ten or more counts support this clonotype. J is TRBJ1-2 and V is TRBV7-2; TRBD1 aligns across 11 bases. Germline V gene data show CDR1 as SGHTA and CDR2 as FQGNSA. The trim removed 3 bases at V and 8 bases at J, leaving 8 bases unmatched. This CDR3 has 15 amino acids. The CDR3 spells CASSFPGQGARGYTF. CDR3 DNA: TGTGCCAGCAGCTTCCCCGGACAGGGGGCGCGAGGCTACACCTTC.

In its sample, this clonotype was seen a few times. The V gene is TRBV6-1, the J gene TRBJ1-1; D is perhaps TRBD1 (6 bases). The CDR3 is 17 amino acids. Between the trimmed V and J ends, which lost 6 bases and 1 base, there was a span of 21 bases. Germline loops: CDR1 MNHNS, CDR2 SASEGT. In nucleotides, the CDR3 is TGTGCCAGCAGGATTGGTTCAGGGGATAGAGGGAACACTGAAGCTTTCTTT. Amino acids: CASRIGSGDRGNTEAFF.

This clonotype was seen many times. The V gene is TRBV5-4, the J gene TRBJ2-3; 12 bases fit TRBD1. This CDR3 comprises 15 residues. CDR1 SGHNT and CDR2 YYREEE come from the germline V gene (reference sequence). J was trimmed by 6 bases and V by 4 bases; bases with no gene match: 6. The DNA of the CDR3 is TGTGCCAGCAGCCCCGGGACAGGGGGCGCGGATACGCAGTATTTT. Translated, it gives CASSPGTGGADTQYF.

There are many counts of this clonotype. As DNA, the CDR3 is TGTGCCAGCAGCCACGGGGGGCTAGGACAGCCCCAGCATTTT. This translates into CASSHGGLGQPQHF. This chain joins TRBV7-9 and TRBJ1-5, with D possibly TRBD1 on 6 matching bases. The CDR3 length is 14 residues. Trimming took 5 bases from V and 7 from J, leaving 15 bases between them. From germline, CDR1 is SEHNR and CDR2 FQNEAQ (reference sequence).

The gene calls are TRBV27 and TRBJ2-7, with 9 nucleotides matching TRBD1. Looked up from germline, CDR1 is MNHEY and CDR2 is SMNVEV (reference sequence). The CDR3 consists of 16 residues. The V segment lost 3 bases and the J segment 2 bases; nucleotides outside the gene matches: 8. The CDR3: CASSLQPGQGTYEQYF. CDR3 nucleotide sequence: TGTGCCAGCAGTTTGCAACCGGGACAGGGTACCTACGAGCAGTACTTC.

This rearrangement joins TRBV27 to TRBJ2-3; tentatively, D is TRBD1 or TRBD2 (6 bases each). CDR1 is MNHEY, CDR2 SMNVEV, per germline (reference sequence). The ends were cut back, 4 bases at V and 4 bases at J, with 18 bases in the middle. The CDR3 runs 16 residues. The DNA of the CDR3 is TGTGCCAGCAGTTCCGTCAGGGGCGGGAAGTCAGATACGCAGTATTTT. Amino acid sequence: CASSSVRGGKSDTQYF.

Concerning this clonotype: Lacking the conserved final phenylalanine or tryptophan, this CDR3 likely reflects a read error. The rearrangement uses TRBV5-8 and TRBJ2-3; no clear D gene. The CDR3 runs 14 residues. Germline lookup yields CDR1 SGHTS and CDR2 YDEGEE. CDR3 in DNA: TGTGCCAGCAGTTTGGGCCCGTATGGAGATACGCAGTATTCT. Its translation is CASSLGPYGDTQYS.

The CDR3 DNA sequence: TGTGCCAGCAGTTCCGGTCTGTCATGGAATGGCTACACCTTC. Translating it yields CASSSGLSWNGYTF. This rearrangement joins TRBV12-3 or TRBV12-4 to TRBJ1-2; no firm D call. V gave up 4 bases and J gave up 6 bases, with 15 bases separating them. This CDR3 region has 14 residues.

This chain joins TRBV27 and TRBJ1-2, with D maybe TRBD1 (5 bases). Trimming pared 6 bases from V and 4 bases from J, leaving 18 bases between. The CDR3 length is 15 residues. Per the germline V gene, CDR1 is MNHEY and CDR2 is SMNVEV (reference sequence). The CDR3 loop reads CASRSPMGRAYGYTF. For the CDR3, the DNA is TGTGCCAGCAGGTCCCCCATGGGCAGGGCCTATGGCTACACCTTC.

This clonotype has just a few counts. The chain uses TRBV19 and TRBJ2-7; the D gene is possibly TRBD1 (6 bases). Trimming cost V 3 bases and J 4 bases, with 16 bases left between them. CDR3 length: 15 residues. The V gene's germline CDR1 is LNHDA and CDR2 SQIVND (reference sequence). The DNA for the CDR3 is TGTGCCAGTAGTATGGCTACAGGGATCGGGTACGAGCAGTACTTC. It encodes CASSMATGIGYEQYF.

This clonotype was recorded a few times. The CDR3 DNA reads as TGTGCCAGCAGTGAAATGAGGAAAGGGGCCCTGAATGAAAAACTGTTTTTT. This gives the protein CASSEMRKGALNEKLFF. The gene calls are TRBV6-1 and TRBJ1-4; perhaps TRBD1 as D (5 bases). The CDR3 totals 17 residues. The ends were cut back, 2 bases at V and 5 bases at J, with 18 bases in the middle. Germline V gives CDR1 MNHNS, CDR2 SASEGT.